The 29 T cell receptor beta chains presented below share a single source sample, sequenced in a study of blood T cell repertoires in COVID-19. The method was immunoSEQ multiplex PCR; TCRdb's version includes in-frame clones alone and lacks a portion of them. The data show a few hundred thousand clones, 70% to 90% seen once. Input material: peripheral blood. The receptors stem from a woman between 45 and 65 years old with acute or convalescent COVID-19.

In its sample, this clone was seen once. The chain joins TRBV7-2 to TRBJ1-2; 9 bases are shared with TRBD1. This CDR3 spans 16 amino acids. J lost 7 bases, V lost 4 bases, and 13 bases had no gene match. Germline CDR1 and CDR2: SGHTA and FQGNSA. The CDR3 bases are TGTGCCAGCAGCTCTGCCACCGGGACAGGGACGGGTGGCTACACCTTC. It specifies CASSSATGTGTGGYTF.

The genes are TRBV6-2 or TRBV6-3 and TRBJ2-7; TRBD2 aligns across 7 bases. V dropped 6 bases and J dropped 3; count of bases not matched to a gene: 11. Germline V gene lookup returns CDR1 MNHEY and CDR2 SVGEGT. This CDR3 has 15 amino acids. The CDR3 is CASSAGKLALYEQYF. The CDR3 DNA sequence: TGTGCCAGCAGCGCTGGGAAACTAGCGCTCTACGAGCAGTACTTC.

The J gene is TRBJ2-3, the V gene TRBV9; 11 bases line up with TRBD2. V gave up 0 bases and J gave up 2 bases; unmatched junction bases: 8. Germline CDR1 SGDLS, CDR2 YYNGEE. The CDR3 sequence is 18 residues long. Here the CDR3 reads CASSVATTSGSITDTQYF. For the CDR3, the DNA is TGTGCCAGCAGCGTAGCTACAACTAGCGGGAGTATCACAGATACGCAGTATTTT.

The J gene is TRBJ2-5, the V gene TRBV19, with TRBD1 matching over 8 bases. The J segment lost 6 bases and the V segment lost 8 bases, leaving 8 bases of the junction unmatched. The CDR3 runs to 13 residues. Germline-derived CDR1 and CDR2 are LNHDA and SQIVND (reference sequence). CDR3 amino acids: CASSTGAGQTQYF. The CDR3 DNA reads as TGTGCCAGTTCGACAGGGGCAGGGCAGACCCAGTACTTC.

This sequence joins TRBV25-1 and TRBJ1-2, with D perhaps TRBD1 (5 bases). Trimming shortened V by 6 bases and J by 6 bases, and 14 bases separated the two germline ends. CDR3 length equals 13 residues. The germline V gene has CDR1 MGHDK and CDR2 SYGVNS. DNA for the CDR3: TGTGCCAGCAGGCAGGGAAGTCATGATGGCTACACCTTC. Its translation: CASRQGSHDGYTF.

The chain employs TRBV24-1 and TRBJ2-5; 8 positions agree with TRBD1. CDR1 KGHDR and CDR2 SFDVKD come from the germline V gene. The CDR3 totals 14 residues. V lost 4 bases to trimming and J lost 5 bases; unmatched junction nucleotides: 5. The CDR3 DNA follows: TGTGCCACCAGTGACTTCAGGGGGCGCGAGACCCAGTACTTC. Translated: CATSDFRGRETQYF.

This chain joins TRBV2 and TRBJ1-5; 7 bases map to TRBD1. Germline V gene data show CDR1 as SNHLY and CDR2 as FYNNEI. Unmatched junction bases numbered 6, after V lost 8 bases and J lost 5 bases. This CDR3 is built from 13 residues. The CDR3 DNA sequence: TGTGCCAGCGACAGGGAAGGGGATCAGCCCCAGCATTTT. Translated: CASDREGDQPQHF.

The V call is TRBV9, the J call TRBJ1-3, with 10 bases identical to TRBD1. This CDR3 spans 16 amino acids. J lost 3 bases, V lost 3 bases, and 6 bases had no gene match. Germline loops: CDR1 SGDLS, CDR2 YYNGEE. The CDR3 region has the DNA TGTGCCAGCAGCGCCCAGACAGGGGGCGGTGGAAACACCATATATTTT. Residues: CASSAQTGGGGNTIYF.

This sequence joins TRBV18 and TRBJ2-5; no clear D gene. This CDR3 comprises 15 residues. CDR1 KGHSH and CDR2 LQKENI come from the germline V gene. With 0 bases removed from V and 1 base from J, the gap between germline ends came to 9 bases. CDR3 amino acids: CASSPPSTPQETQYF. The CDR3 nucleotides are TGTGCCAGCTCACCACCATCGACACCCCAAGAGACCCAGTACTTC. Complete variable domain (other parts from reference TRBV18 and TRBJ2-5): NAGVMQNPRHLVRRRGQEARLRCSPMKGHSHVYWYRQLPEEGLKFMVYLQKENIIDESGMPKERFSAEFPKEGPSILRIQQVVRGDSAAYFCASSPPSTPQETQYFGPGTRLLVL.

CDR3 loop: CASRAETGRDTEAFF. The CDR3 coding sequence is TGTGCCAGCCGCGCCGAGACAGGGCGTGACACTGAAGCTTTCTTT. The chain couples TRBV27 to TRBJ1-1; the match to TRBD1 covers 7 bases. The germline CDR1 and CDR2 sequences are MNHEY and SMNVEV (reference sequence). The CDR3 has 15 residues. Unmatched junction bases numbered 12, after V lost 8 bases and J lost 3 bases.

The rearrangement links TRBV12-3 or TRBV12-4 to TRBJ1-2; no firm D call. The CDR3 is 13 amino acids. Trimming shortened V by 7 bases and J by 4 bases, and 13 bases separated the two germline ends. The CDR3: CASTLRSSYGYTF. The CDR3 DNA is TGTGCCAGCACCCTCCGGAGTAGCTATGGCTACACCTTC.

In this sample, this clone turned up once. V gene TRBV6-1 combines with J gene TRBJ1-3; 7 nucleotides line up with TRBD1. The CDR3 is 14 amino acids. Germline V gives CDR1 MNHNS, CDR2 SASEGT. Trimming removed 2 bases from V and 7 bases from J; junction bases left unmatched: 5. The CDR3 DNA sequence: TGTGCCAGCAGTGAATATAGGGGGCTGAACACCATATATTTT. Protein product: CASSEYRGLNTIYF.

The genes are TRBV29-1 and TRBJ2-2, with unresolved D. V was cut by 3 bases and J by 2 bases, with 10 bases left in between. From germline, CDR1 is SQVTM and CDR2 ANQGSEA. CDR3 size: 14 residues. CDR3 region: CSVDRFPNTGELFF. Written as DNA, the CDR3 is TGCAGCGTTGATCGGTTCCCAAACACCGGGGAGCTGTTTTTT.

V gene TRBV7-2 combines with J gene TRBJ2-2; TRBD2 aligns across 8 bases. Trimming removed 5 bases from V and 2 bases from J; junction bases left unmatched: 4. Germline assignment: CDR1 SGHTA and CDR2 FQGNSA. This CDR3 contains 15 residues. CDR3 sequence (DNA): TGTGCCAGCAGCCCTCTAGCGGGTAACACCGGGGAGCTGTTTTTT. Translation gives CASSPLAGNTGELFF.

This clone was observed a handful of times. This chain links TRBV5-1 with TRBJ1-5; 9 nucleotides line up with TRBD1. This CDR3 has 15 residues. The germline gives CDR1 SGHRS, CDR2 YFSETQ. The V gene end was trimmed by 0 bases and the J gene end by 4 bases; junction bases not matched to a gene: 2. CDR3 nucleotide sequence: TGCGCCAGCAGCTTGGAGACAGGGGGGAATCAGCCCCAGCATTTT. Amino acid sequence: CASSLETGGNQPQHF.

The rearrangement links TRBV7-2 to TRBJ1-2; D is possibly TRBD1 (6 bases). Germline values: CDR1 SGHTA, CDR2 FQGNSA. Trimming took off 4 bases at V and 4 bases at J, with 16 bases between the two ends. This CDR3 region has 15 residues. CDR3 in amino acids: CASSSGRGASYGYTF. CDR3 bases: TGTGCCAGCAGCTCAGGGCGGGGGGCTAGCTATGGCTACACCTTC.

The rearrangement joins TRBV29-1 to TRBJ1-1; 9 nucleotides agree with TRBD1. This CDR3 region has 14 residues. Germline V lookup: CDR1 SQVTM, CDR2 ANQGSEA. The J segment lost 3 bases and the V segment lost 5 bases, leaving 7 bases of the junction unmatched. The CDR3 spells CSVKQGAGDTEAFF. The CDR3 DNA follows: TGCAGCGTTAAACAGGGGGCGGGGGACACTGAAGCTTTCTTT.

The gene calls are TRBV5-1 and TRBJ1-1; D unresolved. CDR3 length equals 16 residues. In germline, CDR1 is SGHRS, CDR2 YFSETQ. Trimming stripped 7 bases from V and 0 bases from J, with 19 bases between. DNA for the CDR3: TGCGCCAGCGCCCCTGAACTCCGGGAAGTGAACACTGAAGCTTTCTTT. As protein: CASAPELREVNTEAFF.

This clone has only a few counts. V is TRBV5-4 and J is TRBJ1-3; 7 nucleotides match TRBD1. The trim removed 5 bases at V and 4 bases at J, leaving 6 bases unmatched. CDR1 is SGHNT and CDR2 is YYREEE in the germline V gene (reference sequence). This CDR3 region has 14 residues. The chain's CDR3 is CASRETGTGNTIYF. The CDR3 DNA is TGTGCCAGCAGGGAGACAGGGACAGGAAACACCATATATTTT. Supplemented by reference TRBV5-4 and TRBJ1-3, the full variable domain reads ETGVTQSPTHLIKTRGQQVTLRCSSQSGHNTVSWYQQALGQGPQFIFQYYREEENGRGNFPPRFSGLQFPNYSSELNVNALELDDSALYLCASRETGTGNTIYFGEGSWLTVV.

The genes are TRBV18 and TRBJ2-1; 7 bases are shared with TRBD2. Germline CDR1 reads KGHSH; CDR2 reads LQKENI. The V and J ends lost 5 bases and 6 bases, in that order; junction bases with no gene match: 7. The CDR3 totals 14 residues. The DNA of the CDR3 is TGTGCCAGCTCAGAAAGCGGGACTTCCAATGAGCAGTTCTTC. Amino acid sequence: CASSESGTSNEQFF.

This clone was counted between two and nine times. CDR3 sequence: CASSLYRGRNEKLFF. The CDR3 DNA is TGTGCCAGCAGCTTATATAGGGGGCGTAATGAAAAACTGTTTTTT. V and J are TRBV7-9 and TRBJ1-4; 7 nucleotides agree with TRBD1. J was trimmed by 4 bases and V by 2 bases; bases with no gene match: 4. The germline V gene encodes CDR1 SEHNR and CDR2 FQNEAQ (reference sequence). This CDR3 spans 15 amino acids.

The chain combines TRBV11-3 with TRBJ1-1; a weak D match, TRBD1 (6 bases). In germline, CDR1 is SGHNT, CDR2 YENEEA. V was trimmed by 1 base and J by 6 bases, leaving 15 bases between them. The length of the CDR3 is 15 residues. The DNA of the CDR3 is TGTGCCAGCAGCTTAGTAGGCTCCAAGGGGGCTGAAGCTTTCTTT. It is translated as CASSLVGSKGAEAFF.

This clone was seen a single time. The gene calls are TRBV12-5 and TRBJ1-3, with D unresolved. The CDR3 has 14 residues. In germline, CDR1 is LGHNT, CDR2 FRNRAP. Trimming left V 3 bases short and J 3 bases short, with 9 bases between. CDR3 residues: CASGFSRLGNTIYF. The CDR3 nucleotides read TGTGCTAGTGGTTTTTCCCGACTTGGAAACACCATATATTTT. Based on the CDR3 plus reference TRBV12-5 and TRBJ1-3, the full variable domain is DARVTQTPRHKVTEMGQEVTMRCQPILGHNTVFWYRQTMMQGLELLAYFRNRAPLDDSGMPKDRFSAEMPDATLATLKIQPSEPRDSAVYFCASGFSRLGNTIYFGEGSWLTVV.

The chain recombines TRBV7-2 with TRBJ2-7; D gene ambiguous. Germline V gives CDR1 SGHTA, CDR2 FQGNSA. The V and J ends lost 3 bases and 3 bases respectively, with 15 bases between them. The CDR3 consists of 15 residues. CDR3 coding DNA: TGTGCCAGCAGCTTCCGAACAGTTTTAATCTACGAGCAGTACTTC. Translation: CASSFRTVLIYEQYF.

The CDR3 is CASSLWGRRGYGYTF. In DNA form, the CDR3 reads TGTGCCAGCAGTTTATGGGGACGGCGGGGCTATGGCTACACCTTC. The genes are TRBV27 and TRBJ1-2; possible D gene TRBD1, 5 bases. The CDR3 extends over 15 amino acids. Germline assignment: CDR1 MNHEY and CDR2 SMNVEV (reference sequence). Trimming pared 1 base from V and 4 bases from J, leaving 13 bases between.

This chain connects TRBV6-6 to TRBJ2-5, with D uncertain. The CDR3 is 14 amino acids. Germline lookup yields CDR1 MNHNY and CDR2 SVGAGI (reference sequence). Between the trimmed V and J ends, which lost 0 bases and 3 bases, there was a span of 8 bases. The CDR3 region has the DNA TGTGCCAGCAGTTACTCGGCGGCCGAAGAGACCCAGTACTTC. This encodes CASSYSAAEETQYF.

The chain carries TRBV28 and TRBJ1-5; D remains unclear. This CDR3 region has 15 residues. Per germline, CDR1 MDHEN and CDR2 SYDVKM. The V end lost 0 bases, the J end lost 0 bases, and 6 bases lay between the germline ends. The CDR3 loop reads CASSLWESSNQPQHF. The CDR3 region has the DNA TGTGCCAGCAGTTTATGGGAGTCTAGCAATCAGCCCCAGCATTTT.

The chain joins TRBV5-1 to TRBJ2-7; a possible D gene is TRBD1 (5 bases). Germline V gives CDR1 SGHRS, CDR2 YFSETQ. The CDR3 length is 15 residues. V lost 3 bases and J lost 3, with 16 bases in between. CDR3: CASSYGYRDSYEQYF. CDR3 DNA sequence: TGCGCCAGCAGCTACGGGTACCGAGACAGCTACGAGCAGTACTTC.

The CDR3 DNA reads TGTGCCAGCAGCGTAACCATCTTTCAGGGAAAGTCCTACAATGAGCAGTTCTTC. Translation gives CASSVTIFQGKSYNEQFF. This sequence joins TRBV9 and TRBJ2-1; D may be TRBD1 (5 bases). The ends were cut back, 1 base at V and 1 base at J, with 18 bases in the middle. Germline V lookup: CDR1 SGDLS, CDR2 YYNGEE. This CDR3 has 18 amino acids.